These 9 T cell receptor beta chains originate from one sample sequenced in a study of shared clonotypes between healthy human individuals. The protocol was immunoSEQ multiplex PCR, while the TCRdb copy is restricted to in-frame clones and leaves out a portion. The table includes about 470,000 clones, around 79% detected once. The sequencing input was PBMCs. The receptor source for this set is a woman between 40 and 50 years old in good health. Some clones in this sample may be carry-over from other donors' samples.

CDR3 DNA sequence: TGTGCCAGCAGCTCTGACTGGTCGGACCCCTTTTTT. It is translated as CASSSDWSDPFF. This rearrangement joins TRBV7-9 to TRBJ1-4; no reliable D call. The germline V gene has CDR1 SEHNR and CDR2 FQNEAQ (reference sequence). Trimming removed 4 bases from V and 17 bases from J, with 17 bases in between. The CDR3 loop spans 12 amino acids.

The chain recombines TRBV9 with TRBJ2-7; 10 bases align to TRBD1. In germline, CDR1 is SGDLS, CDR2 YYNGEE. The CDR3 loop spans 15 amino acids. With V trimmed by 0 bases and J by 3 bases, 3 bases remained unmatched. CDR3 bases: TGTGCCAGCAGCGTAGCGGACAGGGGGATCTACGAGCAGTACTTC. As protein: CASSVADRGIYEQYF.

The gene calls are TRBV7-8 and TRBJ2-5; 12 bases fit TRBD2. The V gene end was trimmed by 5 bases and the J gene end by 3 bases; junction bases not matched to a gene: 4. The length of the CDR3 is 15 residues. Germline lookup yields CDR1 SGHVS and CDR2 FQNEAQ. The CDR3 here is CASSPRTSGEETQYF. CDR3 DNA sequence: TGTGCCAGCAGCCCAAGGACTAGCGGGGAAGAGACCCAGTACTTC.

CDR3 amino acids: CASSPGTAEYEQYF. For the CDR3, the DNA is TGTGCCAGCAGTCCAGGGACCGCAGAATACGAGCAGTACTTC. This chain links TRBV7-3 with TRBJ2-7; tentatively, D is TRBD1 or TRBD2 (5 bases each). CDR1 is SGHTA and CDR2 is FQGTGA in the germline V gene. V shed 6 bases and J shed 4 bases, with 16 bases lying between them. The CDR3 is made up of 14 amino acids.

The rearrangement uses TRBV18 and TRBJ2-3; D gene ambiguous. The CDR3 is made up of 17 amino acids. The V end lost 3 bases, the J end lost 1 base, and 17 bases lay between the germline ends. Germline CDR1 and CDR2: KGHSH and LQKENI. Written as DNA, the CDR3 is TGTGCCAGCTCACCCATCTATGGGGAAGTTGGCACAGATACGCAGTATTTT. It specifies CASSPIYGEVGTDTQYF.

The chain uses TRBV28 and TRBJ2-1, with a possible D match to TRBD2 (5 bases). Trimming took 7 bases from V and 9 from J, leaving 10 bases between them. This CDR3 has 11 residues. In germline, CDR1 is MDHEN, CDR2 SYDVKM. The CDR3 loop is CASNVAGEQFF. As DNA, the CDR3 is TGTGCCAGCAACGTCGCGGGTGAGCAGTTCTTC.

The chain has TRBV23-1 and TRBJ1-2; D unresolved. TRBV23-1 is recorded as an ORF, its role being uncertain. This CDR3 has 15 amino acids. With 3 bases removed from V and 5 bases from J, the gap between germline ends came to 16 bases. The CDR3 coding sequence is TGCGCCAGCAGTCACCCTCGAAGAGGGCTTTATGGCTACACCTTC. Translation gives CASSHPRRGLYGYTF.

V usage is TRBV7-9 and J usage is TRBJ1-1, with a possible D match to TRBD1 (5 bases). V was pared by 5 bases and J by 10 bases, with 17 bases between. The CDR3 extends over 13 amino acids. The germline V gene has CDR1 SEHNR and CDR2 FQNEAQ (reference sequence). CDR3 coding DNA: TGTGCCAGCAGCCTCGTTGGATCGGGGGGAGCTTTCTTT. Its translation is CASSLVGSGGAFF.

This clone was recorded at least ten times. The chain is built from TRBV7-6 and TRBJ2-5, with TRBD1 matching over 7 bases. Per the germline V gene, CDR1 is SGHVS and CDR2 is FNYEAQ. The CDR3 length is 14 residues. V trimming: 1 base; J trimming: 9 bases; junction bases outside the gene matches: 8. The CDR3 sequence is CASSLERGPFPQYF. The CDR3 nucleotides read TGTGCCAGCAGCTTAGAGAGGGGGCCTTTCCCCCAGTACTTC.